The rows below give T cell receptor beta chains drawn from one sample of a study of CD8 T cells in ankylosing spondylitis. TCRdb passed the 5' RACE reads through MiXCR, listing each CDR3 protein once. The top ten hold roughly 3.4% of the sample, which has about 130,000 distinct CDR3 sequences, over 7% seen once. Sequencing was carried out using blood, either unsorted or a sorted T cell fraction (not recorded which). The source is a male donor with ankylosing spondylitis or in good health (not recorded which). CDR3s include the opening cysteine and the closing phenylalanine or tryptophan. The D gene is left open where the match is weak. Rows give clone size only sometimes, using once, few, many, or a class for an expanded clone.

cdr3_nt: TGCAGCGTTGAGAGTCCAGGGAAAATGAACACTGAAGCTTTCTTT
cdr3_aa: CSVESPGKMNTEAFF
clone_size: many
j_call: TRBJ1-1
d_call: .
v_call: TRBV29-1

cdr3_nt: TGTGCCAGCAGCTTAGAGGGCAGGGGAGGTTCTGGAAACACCATATATTTT
cdr3_aa: CASSLEGRGGSGNTIYF
clone_size: few
j_call: TRBJ1-3
d_call: .
v_call: TRBV7-8

cdr3_nt: TGTGCCAGCAGACCTCCATTAGGAGTCAACATTCAGTACTTC
cdr3_aa: CASRPPLGVNIQYF
clone_size: few
j_call: TRBJ2-4
d_call: .
v_call: TRBV28

cdr3_nt: TGTGCCAGCAGCTTCGGACTGGGGGCCTACAATGAGCAGTTCTTC
cdr3_aa: CASSFGLGAYNEQFF
clone_size: many
j_call: TRBJ2-1
d_call: .
v_call: TRBV11-1

cdr3_nt: TGCAGCGTTCTCTATCCGGGACAGGCTGGTAATCAGCCCCAGCATTTT
cdr3_aa: CSVLYPGQAGNQPQHF
clone_size: many
j_call: TRBJ1-5
d_call: TRBD1
v_call: TRBV29-1

cdr3_nt: TGTGCCAGCAGCATGAGCGGGGCTGGGGCCAACGTCCTGACTTTC
cdr3_aa: CASSMSGAGANVLTF
clone_size: .
j_call: TRBJ2-6
d_call: TRBD2
v_call: TRBV9

cdr3_nt: TGCGCCAGCAGCGTAGGACAGGTATTTTTCTCCTACAATGAGCAGTTCTTC
cdr3_aa: CASSVGQVFFSYNEQFF
clone_size: many
j_call: TRBJ2-1
d_call: TRBD1
v_call: TRBV5-1

cdr3_nt: TGTGCCAGCTCACCAGGGGGGCAGGCCGAAAAACTGTTTTTT
cdr3_aa: CASSPGGQAEKLFF
clone_size: .
j_call: TRBJ1-4
d_call: .
v_call: TRBV18

cdr3_nt: TGCAGCGTTGAAGGCTGGGGAGTGAGTGAGCAGTTCTTC
cdr3_aa: CSVEGWGVSEQFF
clone_size: many
j_call: TRBJ2-1
d_call: .
v_call: TRBV29-1

cdr3_nt: TGCGCCAGCAGCTTGGAACTAACTAGCACAGATACGCAGTATTTT
cdr3_aa: CASSLELTSTDTQYF
clone_size: many
j_call: TRBJ2-3
d_call: .
v_call: TRBV5-1

cdr3_nt: TGCAGTGCCCAGCCGGGACAGGGACCGGATCAGCCCCAGCATTTT
cdr3_aa: CSAQPGQGPDQPQHF
clone_size: few
j_call: TRBJ1-5
d_call: TRBD1
v_call: TRBV20-1